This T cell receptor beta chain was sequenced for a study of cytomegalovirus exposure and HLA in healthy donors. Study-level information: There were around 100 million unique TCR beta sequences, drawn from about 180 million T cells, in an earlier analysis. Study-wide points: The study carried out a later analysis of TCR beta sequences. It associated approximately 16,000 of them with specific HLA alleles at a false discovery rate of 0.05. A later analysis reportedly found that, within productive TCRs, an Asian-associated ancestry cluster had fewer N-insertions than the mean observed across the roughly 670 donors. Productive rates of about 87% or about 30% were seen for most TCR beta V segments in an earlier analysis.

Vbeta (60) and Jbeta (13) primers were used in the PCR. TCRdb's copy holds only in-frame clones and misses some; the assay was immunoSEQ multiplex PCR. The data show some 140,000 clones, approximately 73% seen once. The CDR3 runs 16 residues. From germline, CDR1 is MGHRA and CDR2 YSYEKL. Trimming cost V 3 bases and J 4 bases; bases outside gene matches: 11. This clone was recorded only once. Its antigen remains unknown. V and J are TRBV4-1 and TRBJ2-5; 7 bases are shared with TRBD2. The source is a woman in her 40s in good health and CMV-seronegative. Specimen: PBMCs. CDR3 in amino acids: CASSHLPGLRGETQYF. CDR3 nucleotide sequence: TGCGCCAGCAGCCATTTACCGGGACTAAGAGGAGAGACCCAGTACTTC.